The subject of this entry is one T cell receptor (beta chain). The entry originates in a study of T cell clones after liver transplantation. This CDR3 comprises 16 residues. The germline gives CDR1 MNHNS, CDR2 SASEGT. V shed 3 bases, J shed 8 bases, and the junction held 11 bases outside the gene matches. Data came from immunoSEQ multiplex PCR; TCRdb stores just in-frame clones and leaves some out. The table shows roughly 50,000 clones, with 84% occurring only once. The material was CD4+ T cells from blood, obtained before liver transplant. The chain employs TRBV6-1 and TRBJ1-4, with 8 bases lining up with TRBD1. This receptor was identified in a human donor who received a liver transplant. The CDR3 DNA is TGTGCCAGCAGTGACGGTCGACAGGGGAGAGGGGAAAAACTGTTTTTT. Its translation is CASSDGRQGRGEKLFF.